The 11 T cell receptor beta chains listed next were all sequenced from one sample in a study of CD8+CD57+ T cells in acquired aplastic anemia. Genomic DNA was employed as the template in profiling TCR beta VDJ and CDR3. TCRdb analysed the reads with MiXCR anew, one entry per CDR3 protein. Here the sample spans about 180,000 distinct CDR3 sequences, about half being singletons. The patients chosen for sequencing had shown expansion of CD8+CD57+ cells (detected by flow cytometry). Material for sequencing was sorted CD4+, CD8+, or CD8+CD57+ T cells (not recorded which) from PBMCs. The receptors here all came from a human donor with aplastic anemia.

This clonotype has just one count. The genes are TRBV20-1 and TRBJ2-1; 8 bases agree with TRBD2. This CDR3 contains 11 residues. In germline, CDR1 is DFQATT, CDR2 SNEGSKA (reference sequence). CDR3 DNA sequence: TGCGCGAAGAGCGGGAGTAATGAGCAGTTCTTC. It translates to CAKSGSNEQFF.

CDR3 sequence: CASSKQDAYEQYF. CDR3 sequence (DNA): TGTGCCAGTAGTAAACAGGACGCCTACGAGCAGTACTTC. The V and J genes are TRBV19 and TRBJ2-7; possible D gene TRBD1, 5 bases. The CDR3 consists of 13 residues. Germline V gene sequence: CDR1 LNHDA, CDR2 SQIVND (reference sequence). V was cut by 4 bases and J by 2 bases, with 9 bases left in between.

This clonotype was observed a handful of times. No conserved phenylalanine or tryptophan ends this CDR3, so it is likely a read error. The limits of the CDR3 on the DNA are not certain, so only TCRdb's listed CDR3 is given. The rearrangement uses TRBV7-9 and TRBJ2-6; the D call TRBD2 from the table was never checked on the DNA. The CDR3 region is 8 residues in length, termini included. The germline V gene encodes CDR1 SEHNR and CDR2 FQNEAQ (reference sequence). CDR3 sequence reads: CASSQDRG.

There are many counts of this clonotype. The V call is TRBV7-2, the J call TRBJ2-5; D gene ambiguous. In germline, CDR1 is SGHTA, CDR2 FQGNSA. The CDR3 contains 14 residues. V was pared by 4 bases and J by 0 bases, with 9 bases between. This CDR3 is CASSSTIYQETQYF. The CDR3 nucleotides read TGTGCCAGCAGCTCGACGATCTACCAAGAGACCCAGTACTTC.

This chain links TRBV10-2 with TRBJ1-2; D call uncertain. The CDR3 is 15 residues long. The V end lost 0 bases, the J end lost 0 bases, and 8 bases lay between the germline ends. Germline V gene sequence: CDR1 WSHSY, CDR2 SAAADI. CDR3 region: CASSESAGSNYGYTF. DNA of the CDR3: TGCGCCAGCAGTGAGTCCGCAGGTTCTAACTATGGCTACACCTTC.

The J gene is TRBJ2-1, the V gene TRBV11-2; 7 bases are shared with TRBD2. The V gene's germline CDR1 is SGHAT and CDR2 FQNNGV. After removal of 5 bases from V and 0 bases from J, the junction contained 13 bases not matched to a gene. There are 18 residues in the CDR3. Written as DNA, the CDR3 is TGTGCCAGCAGCCCCCCAGGTTTAGGGGACTACTCCTACAATGAGCAGTTCTTC. Protein sequence: CASSPPGLGDYSYNEQFF.

This clonotype came up many times. V gene TRBV24-1 combines with J gene TRBJ1-2, with D perhaps matching TRBD1 (6 bases). The ends were cut back, 3 bases at V and 4 bases at J, with 20 bases in the middle. This CDR3 has 17 residues. Germline CDR1 reads KGHDR; CDR2 reads SFDVKD. Here the CDR3 DNA reads TGTGCCACCAGTGATAGGGACTCCAAAGTGGGGGCCTATGGCTACACCTTC. This sequence encodes CATSDRDSKVGAYGYTF.

This clonotype came up many times. The chain couples TRBV25-1 to TRBJ2-1, with D possibly TRBD1 on 6 matching bases. V shed 10 bases and J shed 6 bases, with 13 bases lying between them. CDR1 MGHDK and CDR2 SYGVNS come from the germline V gene. The length of the CDR3 is 12 residues. In DNA form, the CDR3 reads TGTGCCATTCTCGCACAGGGCAATGAGCAGTTCTTC. The encoded protein is CAILAQGNEQFF.

The chain uses TRBV12-5 and TRBJ1-2; no reliable D call. CDR3 size: 13 residues. V lost 5 bases to trimming and J lost 6 bases, with 13 bases between them. Germline lookup yields CDR1 LGHNT and CDR2 FRNRAP. CDR3 residues: CASGPRLGDGYTF. CDR3 DNA sequence: TGTGCTAGTGGTCCCCGACTCGGGGATGGCTACACCTTC.

The CDR3 sequence is CATSDPGLAEHEQFF. CDR3 in DNA: TGTGCCACCAGTGACCCGGGACTAGCGGAACATGAGCAGTTCTTC. This chain links TRBV24-1 with TRBJ2-1; 11 bases are a match to TRBD2. Germline CDR1 and CDR2: KGHDR and SFDVKD. The CDR3 extends over 15 amino acids. The V and J ends lost 4 bases and 8 bases, in that order; junction bases with no gene match: 6.

The rearrangement uses TRBV12-3 or TRBV12-4 and TRBJ2-7, with D perhaps TRBD2 (6 bases). This CDR3 is built from 14 residues. Trimming shortened V by 4 bases and J by 10 bases, and 20 bases separated the two germline ends. The CDR3 DNA sequence: TGTGCCAGCAGTTATAGGGGACTTTCGGAGATCCAGTACTTC. Protein product: CASSYRGLSEIQYF.